Here is one T cell receptor (beta chain) with its context. Its antigen remains unknown. The data are from a study of cytotoxic CD8 clonotypes in ibrutinib-treated CLL. Whole-study findings and limits: Baseline levels of clonality went above those of age-matched healthy donors and moved with circulating CD8+ T-cell counts.

Sequencing was designed to attain a depth spanning 1 in 200,000 to 1 in 1 million T cells. Produced via immunoSEQ multiplex PCR; TCRdb's table is partial and in-frame only. This sample carries 100,000 to 150,000 clones, roughly 85% of them seen once, and the ten largest clones take over 2%. The CDR3 contains 15 residues. CDR1 is SGHRS, CDR2 YFSETQ, per germline. V was trimmed by 0 bases and J by 4 bases, leaving 11 bases between them. The source was PBMCs, collected after 24 months of ibrutinib treatment. This clonotype was obtained from a human donor with chronic lymphocytic leukemia. V gene TRBV5-1 combines with J gene TRBJ1-3; D gene ambiguous. CDR3 in DNA: TGCGCCAGCAGCTTGGCCGTGTCCGACGGAAACACCATATATTTT. Amino acids: CASSLAVSDGNTIYF. The full variable domain, completed using reference TRBV5-1 and TRBJ1-3, is KAGVTQTPRYLIKTRGQQVTLSCSPISGHRSVSWYQQTPGQGLQFLFEYFSETQRNKGNFPGRFSGRQFSNSRSEMNVSTLELGDSALYLCASSLAVSDGNTIYFGEGSWLTVV.